What follows are 20 T cell receptor beta chains derived from one specimen sequenced in a study of Graves' ophthalmopathy and Graves' hyperthyroidism. The study amplified TCR beta CDR3 regions using RNA transcripts. Second-round multiplex PCR came after a first-round RT-PCR that employed HTBI primers. TCRdb fed the multiplex PCR reads into MiXCR, producing one record per CDR3 protein. The data show more than 550,000 distinct CDR3 sequences, roughly 39% seen once. The sequenced sample was peripheral blood. These receptors were taken from an adult man with Graves' ophthalmopathy.

The chain joins TRBV6-5 to TRBJ2-7, with 9 bases fitting TRBD1. Germline assignment: CDR1 MNHEY and CDR2 SVGAGI. Trimming took 1 base from V and 4 from J; bases not matched to a gene: 5. The CDR3 extends over 15 amino acids. CDR3 protein: CASSYLGTGRYEQYF. The CDR3 DNA reads TGTGCCAGCAGTTACTTGGGGACAGGGCGGTACGAGCAGTACTTC.

In the case of this clonotype: A read error may produce the germline difference seen at one junction end. The chain combines TRBV20-1 with TRBJ2-6; D may be TRBD1 or TRBD2 (5 bases each). The CDR3 contains 13 residues. From germline, CDR1 is DFQATT and CDR2 SNEGSKA (reference sequence). CDR3 protein: CSALRTPGASEAF. The DNA for the CDR3 is TGCAGTGCTCTTCGGACTCCTGGGGCTAGTGAAGCTTTC.

Note on this clonotype: A single base separates this from a much larger clone, so it may be a read error. The chain joins TRBV5-1 to TRBJ2-7; D is tentatively TRBD1 or TRBD2 (5 bases each). Germline V gene sequence: CDR1 SGHRS, CDR2 YFSETQ. The CDR3 covers 14 residues. CDR3 DNA sequence: TGTGCCAGCAGCTTATGGGACCGCCCCTACGAGCAGTACTTC. Translating it yields CASSLWDRPYEQYF.

This rearrangement joins TRBV3-1 to TRBJ1-2; TRBD1 matches 8 bases. This CDR3 has 15 amino acids. V was pared by 0 bases and J by 4 bases, with 4 bases of the junction left unmatched. Germline values: CDR1 LGHDT, CDR2 YNNKEL (reference sequence). The CDR3 loop reads CASSQDLGQVYGYTF. The CDR3, as DNA: TGTGCCAGCAGCCAAGATCTGGGACAGGTCTATGGCTACACCTTC. The full variable domain, in which reference TRBV3-1 and TRBJ1-2 provide the parts outside the CDR3, is DTAVSQTPKYLVTQMGNDKSIKCEQNLGHDTMYWYKQDSKKFLKIMFSYNNKELIINETVPNRFSPKSPDKAHLNLHINSLELGDSAVYFCASSQDLGQVYGYTFGSGTRLTVV.

The rearrangement links TRBV9 to TRBJ1-1, with D hard to call. Germline lookup yields CDR1 SGDLS and CDR2 YYNGEE. Trimming removed 0 bases from V and 5 bases from J, with 11 bases in between. CDR3 length: 14 residues. CDR3 sequence: CASSVGKGDTEAFF. CDR3 nucleotides: TGTGCCAGCAGCGTAGGAAAGGGAGATACTGAAGCTTTCTTT.

For this clonotype: Given the absence of the conserved phenylalanine or tryptophan at the CDR3 end, a read error is likely. CDR3 in DNA: TGCAGCGGGACGACGGGGCAGGGCACTGAAGCTTTCCTT. It translates to CSGTTGQGTEAFL. This chain joins TRBV29-1 and TRBJ1-1, with D perhaps matching TRBD1 (5 bases). CDR3 length: 13 residues. Germline CDR1 reads SQVTM; CDR2 reads ANQGSEA. Between the trimmed V and J ends, which lost 7 bases and 4 bases, there was a span of 16 bases.

J is TRBJ1-3 and V is TRBV9; no clear D. This CDR3 spans 15 amino acids. V was pared by 3 bases and J by 0 bases, with 10 bases between. In germline, CDR1 is SGDLS, CDR2 YYNGEE. CDR3 nucleotide sequence: TGTGCCAGCAGCGGGGCCGAGTACTCTGGAAACACCATATATTTT. Its translation is CASSGAEYSGNTIYF.

This clonotype showed up just once. The chain joins TRBV15 to TRBJ1-6; 8 positions match TRBD1. Germline V lookup: CDR1 LNHNV, CDR2 YYDKDF (reference sequence). The CDR3 covers 15 residues. The V and J ends lost 3 bases and 5 bases, in that order; junction bases with no gene match: 3. The CDR3 reads CATSSLTGDNSPLHF. CDR3 nucleotides: TGTGCCACCAGCAGTTTGACAGGGGATAATTCACCCCTCCACTTT.

The chain joins TRBV7-8 to TRBJ1-2, with 7 bases fitting TRBD1. CDR3 size: 14 residues. The V and J ends lost 5 bases and 6 bases, in that order; junction bases with no gene match: 9. CDR1 and CDR2 (germline): SGHVS, FQNEAQ. The CDR3 is CASSTGTVGDGYTF. The CDR3 DNA reads TGTGCCAGCAGCACCGGGACAGTTGGGGATGGCTACACCTTC.

This clonotype was counted between two and nine times. V usage is TRBV11-2 and J usage is TRBJ1-1, with D perhaps TRBD1 (6 bases). The germline V gene has CDR1 SGHAT and CDR2 FQNNGV. The CDR3 is 14 residues long. With 1 base removed from V and 4 bases from J, the gap between germline ends came to 10 bases. The CDR3 coding sequence is TGTGCCAGCAGCTTAGTTCAGGGGCGCACTGAAGCTTTCTTT. Residues: CASSLVQGRTEAFF. The full variable domain, its missing parts supplied by reference TRBV11-2 and TRBJ1-1, is EAGVAQSPRYKIIEKRQSVAFWCNPISGHATLYWYQQILGQGPKLLIQFQNNGVVDDSQLPKDRFSAERLKGVDSTLKIQPAKLEDSAVYLCASSLVQGRTEAFFGQGTRLTVV.

A word on this clonotype: In this CDR3 the conserved last residue, phenylalanine or tryptophan, is missing, so a read error is likely. The DNA is left out, because the CDR3 cannot be placed on it with certainty; the CDR3 is given as TCRdb lists it. V and J are TRBV2 and TRBJ1-1; the DNA was not used to check the table's D call, TRBD1. The CDR3 has 9 residues if both end residues are counted. Per germline, CDR1 SNHLY and CDR2 FYNNEI. The CDR3 protein is CASSPETGR.

This clonotype was recorded a few times. This sequence joins TRBV6-6 and TRBJ2-7; 9 bases map to TRBD1. The germline V gene has CDR1 MNHNY and CDR2 SVGAGI (reference sequence). Trimming at V came to 2 bases and at J to 3 bases, leaving 5 bases not matched to a gene. The CDR3 consists of 15 residues. The CDR3 DNA is TGTGCCAGCAGTTACCCACAGGGGGCCCTCTACGAGCAGTACTTC. Protein product: CASSYPQGALYEQYF.

The CDR3 coding sequence is TGTGCCATCAGTCAACAGGGGGCCACTGAAGCTTTCTTT. This codes for CAISQQGATEAFF. The rearrangement joins TRBV10-3 to TRBJ1-1; TRBD1 matches at 9 bases. Per the germline V gene, CDR1 is ENHRY and CDR2 is SYGVKD. The CDR3 is 13 residues long. J was trimmed by 4 bases and V by 5 bases; bases with no gene match: 2.

This clonotype was counted many times. The genes are TRBV12-3 or TRBV12-4 and TRBJ1-2; D may be TRBD1 (6 bases). V was clipped by 7 bases and J by 4 bases, with 13 bases between them. CDR3 length: 13 residues. The CDR3 region is CASTISGAYGYTF. Here the CDR3 DNA reads TGTGCCAGCACTATATCAGGGGCCTATGGCTACACCTTC.

This clonotype has only a few counts. This chain joins TRBV6-1 and TRBJ2-7; D is perhaps TRBD1 or TRBD2 (5 bases each). V was trimmed by 6 bases and J by 0 bases, leaving 15 bases between them. This CDR3 has 15 residues. Germline V lookup: CDR1 MNHNS, CDR2 SASEGT. The CDR3 DNA is TGTGCCAGCAGGGATACCGGGACGAGCTCCTACGAGCAGTACTTC. Its protein is CASRDTGTSSYEQYF.

This clonotype was found many times. V is TRBV2 and J is TRBJ1-6, with D unclear. From germline, CDR1 is SNHLY and CDR2 FYNNEI. The CDR3 length is 13 residues. V lost 6 bases to trimming and J lost 9 bases, with 12 bases between them. The CDR3 sequence: CASRLGPSSPLHF. CDR3 DNA sequence: TGTGCCAGCAGATTAGGGCCCTCTTCACCCCTCCACTTT.

This clonotype has only a few counts. This chain uses TRBV7-2 with TRBJ1-2; 9 nucleotides align to TRBD1. Trimming took 9 bases from V and 0 from J; bases not matched to a gene: 11. The germline V gene encodes CDR1 SGHTA and CDR2 FQGNSA. The length of the CDR3 is 16 residues. DNA for the CDR3: TGTGCCAGTATCCCGGTCCGGGACAGGGCTAACTATGGCTACACCTTC. Translating gives CASIPVRDRANYGYTF.

The rearrangement joins TRBV30 to TRBJ2-7, with 7 positions matching TRBD1. The CDR3 totals 14 residues. The germline V gene encodes CDR1 GTSNPN and CDR2 SVGIG (reference sequence). With V trimmed by 3 bases and J by 6 bases, 11 bases remained unmatched. Here the CDR3 reads CAWSPGTALFEQYF. The CDR3 nucleotides read TGTGCCTGGAGCCCCGGGACAGCTCTATTCGAGCAGTACTTC.

Ten or more counts support this clonotype. The DNA of the CDR3 is TGTGCCAGTAGTATTAAACAGGGCAATCAGCCCCAGCATTTT. It is translated as CASSIKQGNQPQHF. The chain carries TRBV19 and TRBJ1-5; tentatively, D is TRBD1 (5 bases). CDR1 LNHDA and CDR2 SQIVND come from the germline V gene (reference sequence). V was clipped by 3 bases and J by 2 bases, with 8 bases between them. This CDR3 is built from 14 residues.

There are many counts of this clonotype. This chain joins TRBV6-6 and TRBJ2-7, with a weak D call TRBD2 (5 bases). The CDR3 sequence is 13 residues long. Germline CDR1 is MNHNY and CDR2 is SVGAGI (reference sequence). V was pared by 5 bases and J by 3 bases, with 11 bases between. CDR3 coding DNA: TGTGCCAGCAGTGAACGCCGGGACTACGAGCAGTACTTC. Residues: CASSERRDYEQYF.